A few counts support the clone carrying this TCR beta chain. Together with a sample-barcoded 5' primer, a J-beta primer mix was included in a second PCR lasting about 7 to 12 cycles. Each CDR3 protein gets one entry after TCRdb re-called the 5' RACE reads with MiXCR. Of 2 million or so distinct CDR3 sequences listed, roughly 49% are singletons. CDR3 length equals 14 residues. Trimming stripped 7 bases from V and 1 base from J, with 15 bases between. The germline gives CDR1 SQVTM, CDR2 ANQGSEA. This entry belongs to a study of blood T cells in healthy people across ages. The TCR was taken from a woman in her thirties or forties in good health. V is TRBV29-1 and J is TRBJ2-3; perhaps TRBD2 as D (5 bases). The sample consisted of blood. For the CDR3, the DNA is TGCAGCGCGTCGGAGGCCCGGGGCACAGATACGCAGTATTTT. Protein product: CSASEARGTDTQYF.